This T cell receptor beta chain was sequenced in a study of blood T cell repertoires in COVID-19. Study as a whole: The samples span acute and convalescent COVID-19 from the United States, Italy and Spain.

Enrolled through a virtual design, the participants were between about 18 and 100 years of age and came from around 25 US areas. As handled by the study authors: Nucleated cell number was recorded as an estimate derived from reference gene primer amplification. Method: immunoSEQ multiplex PCR; TCRdb's copy keeps in-frame clones and lacks some. V, J and clone size are taken as reported in that table, and D and trimming were inferred from the DNA itself. The table includes about 220,000 clones, 83% detected once. This TCR was recovered from a woman in her forties or fifties who had been exposed to COVID-19. The sample was PBMCs or T cells enriched from blood (not recorded which).

In DNA form, the CDR3 reads TGTGCCTGGAGTGTCCCTCAGGGTGATCAGCCCCAGCATTTT. It codes for CAWSVPQGDQPQHF. This rearrangement joins TRBV30 to TRBJ1-5; weak D call: TRBD1 (5 bases). Trimming stripped 0 bases from V and 5 bases from J, with 11 bases between. Per germline, CDR1 GTSNPN and CDR2 SVGIG (reference sequence). CDR3 length equals 14 residues.